The 32 T cell receptor beta chains reported below all come from one sample, sequenced in a study of blood T cell repertoires in COVID-19. Clones were read by immunoSEQ multiplex PCR, and TCRdb kept only the in-frame ones, dropping some. Here the sample spans around 220,000 clones, 79% being singletons. Sequencing input: peripheral blood. These receptors were taken from a woman aged 40 to 50 with active or convalescent COVID-19.

The chain has TRBV28 and TRBJ2-2; tentatively, D is TRBD2 (7 bases). The CDR3 loop spans 16 amino acids. V dropped 3 bases and J dropped 0 bases, with 11 bases sitting between them. Germline CDR1 and CDR2: MDHEN and SYDVKM. CDR3 sequence (DNA): TGTGCCAGCAGTTTCGCGGGGGCCGCGAACACCGGGGAGCTGTTTTTT. As protein: CASSFAGAANTGELFF.

This rearrangement joins TRBV30 to TRBJ1-1, with D possibly being TRBD1 (5 bases). Trimming took 8 bases from V and 8 from J, leaving 15 bases between them. The CDR3 covers 11 residues. Per germline, CDR1 GTSNPN and CDR2 SVGIG (reference sequence). The chain's CDR3 is CAGSPGEEAFF. CDR3 sequence (DNA): TGTGCCGGGTCACCGGGGGAGGAAGCTTTCTTT.

V is TRBV5-8 and J is TRBJ2-2; tentative D call: TRBD1 (5 bases). CDR1 and CDR2 from the germline V gene are SGHTS and YDEGEE. This CDR3 is built from 16 residues. Trimming took off 5 bases at V and 7 bases at J, with 21 bases between the two ends. The CDR3 DNA sequence: TGTGCCAGCAGTGCTAGGGGATTGTCGGCACGCGGGGAGCTGTTTTTT. It is translated as CASSARGLSARGELFF.

The rearrangement joins TRBV12-3 or TRBV12-4 to TRBJ1-1, with a possible D match to TRBD1 (5 bases). This CDR3 spans 13 amino acids. Trimming stripped 4 bases from V and 10 bases from J, with 16 bases between. For the CDR3, the DNA is TGTGCCAGCAGTTCCGCAGGGCCTGTGGGAGCTTTCTTT. Amino acids: CASSSAGPVGAFF.

V is TRBV9 and J is TRBJ1-2; perhaps TRBD1 as D (5 bases). V shed 0 bases and J shed 5 bases, with 11 bases lying between them. The CDR3 has 14 amino acids. Per the germline V gene, CDR1 is SGDLS and CDR2 is YYNGEE. DNA for the CDR3: TGTGCCAGCAGCGTAGTTGCAGGGATGTATGGCTACACCTTC. It encodes CASSVVAGMYGYTF.

The gene calls are TRBV19 and TRBJ1-5; D may be TRBD1 (6 bases). The CDR3 is 16 residues long. Germline V lookup: CDR1 LNHDA, CDR2 SQIVND (reference sequence). Deletions cut 6 bases from V and 2 bases from J, with 17 bases between. The CDR3 reads CASREPRGVGNQPQHF. In DNA, the CDR3 is TGTGCCAGTAGGGAGCCCAGGGGAGTTGGCAATCAGCCCCAGCATTTT.

The CDR3 DNA follows: TGTGCCACCGGACAGGTAGAAGCTTTCTTT. Translating gives CATGQVEAFF. The J gene is TRBJ1-1, the V gene TRBV28, with TRBD1 matching 7 bases. The length of the CDR3 is 10 residues. Germline CDR1 reads MDHEN; CDR2 reads SYDVKM. With 10 bases clipped from V and 8 bases from J, the junction kept 4 bases outside the gene matches.

The rearrangement links TRBV10-3 to TRBJ1-5, with TRBD1 as a possible D gene (6 bases). Germline CDR1 is ENHRY and CDR2 is SYGVKD. The CDR3 length is 15 residues. V lost 4 bases and J 1 base, leaving 11 bases between the germline ends. The CDR3 region is CAISGQESSNQPQHF. CDR3 DNA sequence: TGTGCCATCAGTGGACAGGAATCAAGCAATCAGCCCCAGCATTTT.

The J gene is TRBJ2-7, the V gene TRBV18; tentative D call: TRBD1 (6 bases). Germline assignment: CDR1 KGHSH and CDR2 LQKENI. The CDR3 is made up of 16 amino acids. Trimming cost V 2 bases and J 1 base, with 15 bases left between them. CDR3 protein: CASSPNLGGPSYEQYF. The CDR3 DNA reads TGTGCCAGCTCACCAAATCTAGGGGGTCCGTCCTACGAGCAGTACTTC.

The CDR3 loop reads CASSRGDEQYF. CDR3 coding DNA: TGTGCCAGCAGCAGGGGCGACGAGCAGTACTTC. The chain employs TRBV11-2 and TRBJ2-7; possible D gene TRBD1, 5 bases. Germline V lookup: CDR1 SGHAT, CDR2 FQNNGV. There are 11 residues in the CDR3. Between the trimmed V and J ends, which lost 5 bases and 5 bases, there was a span of 7 bases.

V usage is TRBV5-1 and J usage is TRBJ1-5; D is possibly TRBD1 (5 bases). In germline, CDR1 is SGHRS, CDR2 YFSETQ. Trimming took 7 bases from V and 4 from J, leaving 12 bases between them. CDR3 length equals 13 residues. CDR3 DNA: TGCGCCAGCCGGGGACTGGATAATCAGCCCCAGCATTTT. Amino acid sequence: CASRGLDNQPQHF.

This chain connects TRBV19 to TRBJ1-2; tentatively, D is TRBD1 (5 bases). Per the germline V gene, CDR1 is LNHDA and CDR2 is SQIVND (reference sequence). Trimming took 6 bases from V and 5 from J, leaving 13 bases between them. This CDR3 is built from 13 residues. The CDR3 reads CASSQTESYGYTF. CDR3 bases: TGTGCCAGTAGCCAGACAGAAAGTTATGGCTACACCTTC. Based on the CDR3 plus reference TRBV19 and TRBJ1-2, the full variable domain is DGGITQSPKYLFRKEGQNVTLSCEQNLNHDAMYWYRQDPGQGLRLIYYSQIVNDFQKGDIAEGYSVSREKKESFPLTVTSAQKNPTAFYLCASSQTESYGYTFGSGTRLTVV.

This clone was seen a few times. This sequence joins TRBV21-1 and TRBJ1-2. TRBV21-1 is shown as a pseudogene. CDR3 length: 15 residues. Written as DNA, the CDR3 is TGTGCCAGCAGCAAACAGGACGGGAATCTCTATGGCTACACCTTC. Amino acids: CASSKQDGNLYGYTF.

The chain is built from TRBV28 and TRBJ1-2, with 8 bases matching TRBD1. The V segment lost 4 bases and the J segment 8 bases; nucleotides outside the gene matches: 9. Germline loops: CDR1 MDHEN, CDR2 SYDVKM. The CDR3 covers 14 residues. The CDR3 here is CASSSGQAVRGYTF. Here the CDR3 DNA reads TGTGCCAGCAGTTCGGGACAGGCCGTCCGGGGCTACACCTTC.

This sequence joins TRBV19 and TRBJ1-1; D perhaps matches TRBD1 (6 bases). In germline, CDR1 is LNHDA, CDR2 SQIVND (reference sequence). The CDR3 runs to 12 residues. V was clipped by 9 bases and J by 4 bases, with 12 bases between them. CDR3 coding DNA: TGTGCCAGCGCTACAGGGAGCACTGAAGCTTTCTTT. Translated, it gives CASATGSTEAFF.

The CDR3 DNA reads TGTGCCAGCAGCCGACGACTAGGAAACACAGATACGCAGTATTTT. This translates into CASSRRLGNTDTQYF. The chain joins TRBV4-2 to TRBJ2-3; TRBD2 is a possible D gene (6 bases). The CDR3 loop spans 15 amino acids. V lost 4 bases and J lost 2, with 13 bases in between. The germline V gene has CDR1 LGHNA and CDR2 YNFKEQ.

The gene calls are TRBV7-9 and TRBJ1-2; no clear D gene. Trimming left V 1 base short and J 4 bases short, with 13 bases between. The CDR3 is made up of 15 amino acids. Per germline, CDR1 SEHNR and CDR2 FQNEAQ (reference sequence). In DNA form, the CDR3 reads TGTGCCAGCAGCTTAGGTCAGGCATCCAGCTATGGCTACACCTTC. Translating gives CASSLGQASSYGYTF.

This clone turned up a few times. The V and J genes are TRBV30 and TRBJ1-1; D is uncertain. The V and J ends lost 7 bases and 7 bases respectively, with 13 bases between them. The CDR3 has 11 residues. Per germline, CDR1 GTSNPN and CDR2 SVGIG (reference sequence). CDR3 protein: CASQVPDEAFF. The CDR3 nucleotides are TGTGCCTCTCAGGTTCCCGATGAAGCTTTCTTT.

The chain recombines TRBV12-3 or TRBV12-4 with TRBJ1-2; D call uncertain. CDR3 length equals 13 residues. V was clipped by 6 bases and J by 8 bases, with 16 bases between them. The CDR3 loop is CASSPQSRIGYTF. CDR3 sequence (DNA): TGTGCCAGCAGCCCCCAGTCCCGAATAGGCTACACCTTC.

The rearrangement uses TRBV9 and TRBJ2-3; TRBD1 agrees at 7 bases. Germline V gene data show CDR1 as SGDLS and CDR2 as YYNGEE. This CDR3 has 14 amino acids. Trimming removed 6 bases from V and 4 bases from J; junction bases left unmatched: 8. The CDR3 nucleotides read TGTGCCAGCACCGGACAGGCTACGCCAGATACGCAGTATTTT. Its protein product is CASTGQATPDTQYF.

The chain employs TRBV10-3 and TRBJ1-2, with TRBD1 as a possible D gene (5 bases). There are 12 residues in the CDR3. Germline values: CDR1 ENHRY, CDR2 SYGVKD. V gave up 10 bases and J gave up 2 bases, with 11 bases separating them. The CDR3 coding sequence is TGTGCCACCTCGACAGACAACTATGGCTACACCTTC. Protein: CATSTDNYGYTF.

The rearrangement joins TRBV7-9 to TRBJ1-4; the D is unclear. Germline loops: CDR1 SEHNR, CDR2 FQNEAQ (reference sequence). V was shortened by 4 bases and J by 3 bases, with 12 bases between the two germline ends. The CDR3 consists of 15 residues. The CDR3 sequence is CASSSVIPPNEKLFF. CDR3 nucleotide sequence: TGTGCCAGCAGCTCGGTTATTCCCCCTAATGAAAAACTGTTTTTT.

This clone was detected a few times. The chain has TRBV30 and TRBJ1-6, with 9 bases aligning to TRBD1. The J segment lost 7 bases and the V segment lost 0 bases, leaving 4 bases of the junction unmatched. CDR3 length equals 15 residues. Germline V gene sequence: CDR1 GTSNPN, CDR2 SVGIG (reference sequence). The CDR3 DNA reads as TGTGCCTGGAGTGTATCCGGGACAGGGAATTCACCCCTCCACTTT. Protein sequence: CAWSVSGTGNSPLHF.

The CDR3 reads CAWKDMNTEAFF. The CDR3 nucleotides are TGTGCCTGGAAGGACATGAACACTGAAGCTTTCTTT. The chain employs TRBV30 and TRBJ1-1, with D perhaps TRBD1 (5 bases). CDR3 length: 12 residues. Between the trimmed V and J ends, which lost 4 bases and 0 bases, there was a span of 6 bases. Germline V CDR1 and CDR2: GTSNPN, SVGIG (reference sequence). Full variable domain (outside the CDR3, taken from reference TRBV30 and TRBJ1-1): SQTIHQWPATLVQPVGSPLSLECTVEGTSNPNLYWYRQAAGRGLQLLFYSVGIGQISSEVPQNLSASRPQDRQFILSSKKLLLSDSGFYLCAWKDMNTEAFFGQGTRLTVV.

Points on this clone: Germline is not matched at one junction end, which may reflect a read error. CDR3 nucleotides: TGCCTATGCCTAAAACAGAAAATCACTGAAGCTTTCTTT. Its protein product is CLCLKQKITEAFF. V usage is TRBV2 and J usage is TRBJ1-1; D is uncertain. The CDR3 spans 13 residues. Germline V gene data show CDR1 as SNHLY and CDR2 as FYNNEI. Using reference TRBV2 and TRBJ1-1 for the parts outside the CDR3, the full variable domain is EPEVTQTPSHQVTQMGQEVILRCVPISNHLYFYWYRQILGQKVEFLVSFYNNEISEKSEIFDDQFSVERPDGSNFTLKIRSTKLEDSAMYFCLCLKQKITEAFFGQGTRLTVV.

The V gene is TRBV12-3 or TRBV12-4, the J gene TRBJ1-2; 8 nucleotides agree with TRBD1. The ends lost 5 bases at V and 7 bases at J; junction bases unmatched: 6. CDR3 size: 13 residues. For the CDR3, the DNA is TGTGCCAGCAGTCGTCAGGGGGCTGGTGGCTACACCTTC. This sequence encodes CASSRQGAGGYTF.

The J gene is TRBJ1-5, the V gene TRBV28, with TRBD1 identical over 8 bases. V dropped 3 bases and J dropped 8; count of bases not matched to a gene: 12. Germline values: CDR1 MDHEN, CDR2 SYDVKM. The CDR3 is 16 residues long. CDR3 sequence: CASSFRGLRQLEPQHF. DNA for the CDR3: TGTGCCAGCAGTTTCAGGGGGCTCAGGCAGTTGGAGCCCCAGCATTTT.

The V gene is TRBV3-1 (or the pseudogene TRBV3-2), the J gene TRBJ2-3; TRBD2 is a possible D gene (5 bases). Per germline, CDR1 LGHDT and CDR2 YNNKEL (reference sequence). CDR3 length equals 18 residues. Between the trimmed V and J ends, which lost 4 bases and 3 bases, there was a span of 23 bases. For the CDR3, the DNA is TGTGCCAGCAGCCCCGGAGCCCTAACTAGTATAGTAACAGATACGCAGTATTTT. Its translation is CASSPGALTSIVTDTQYF.

This sequence joins TRBV24-1 and TRBJ1-2; maybe TRBD1 (5 bases). V was pared by 4 bases and J by 0 bases, with 8 bases between. Germline V gives CDR1 KGHDR, CDR2 SFDVKD. The CDR3 is 14 residues long. The CDR3, as DNA: TGTGCCACCAGTGAGGGGGGTTCTAACTATGGCTACACCTTC. It codes for CATSEGGSNYGYTF.

The V gene is TRBV7-7, the J gene TRBJ2-1; 11 nucleotides match TRBD2. V shed 5 bases and J 2 bases; nucleotides not matched to a gene: 5. The CDR3 loop spans 16 amino acids. CDR1 is SSHAT, CDR2 FNYEAQ, per germline (reference sequence). The CDR3 sequence is CASSHGTSGAYNEQFF. The CDR3, as DNA: TGTGCCAGCAGCCACGGGACTAGCGGTGCCTACAATGAGCAGTTCTTC.

The V and J genes are TRBV3-1 (or the pseudogene TRBV3-2) and TRBJ1-2; 11 bases align to TRBD1. Germline V gives CDR1 LGHDT, CDR2 YNNKEL (reference sequence). There are 15 residues in the CDR3. After removal of 4 bases from V and 6 bases from J, the junction contained 7 bases not matched to a gene. The CDR3 sequence is CASSPRRTGGDGYTF. CDR3 DNA: TGTGCCAGCAGCCCCCGTCGGACAGGGGGCGATGGCTACACCTTC.

V usage is TRBV2 and J usage is TRBJ2-3, with D perhaps matching TRBD2 (6 bases). The germline V gene has CDR1 SNHLY and CDR2 FYNNEI. The CDR3 length is 16 residues. V dropped 1 base and J dropped 4 bases, with 15 bases sitting between them. The CDR3 region is CASSEEGGERADTQYF. The CDR3 bases are TGTGCCAGCAGTGAAGAAGGAGGGGAGAGGGCAGATACGCAGTATTTT.